This T cell receptor beta chain derives from a study of breast tumors, draining lymph nodes, adjacent tissues. Study conclusions and caveats: That most tumor T cells come from lymph nodes remained unproven. Compared with basal-like, luminal-like tumors shared significantly more repertoire with nontumor tissue. Tumors had less TCR diversity than lymph nodes, more than nontumor tissue. The data were judged consistent with most tumor T cells coming from lymph node and expanding in tumor.

The CDR3 is 14 amino acids. The V and J ends lost 6 bases and 4 bases, in that order; junction bases with no gene match: 8. CDR1 and CDR2 from the germline V gene are MNHNS and SASEGT. From the multiplex PCR reads, TCRdb called clonotypes with MiXCR, one entry per CDR3 protein. Seen here are some 130,000 distinct CDR3 sequences, about 20% observed once, and the top ten hold 3.5% to 4.5%. This clonotype was recorded many times. The antigen is unknown. Axillary draining lymph nodes of breast cancer patients supplied the node samples. Source material: axillary lymph node tissue. This receptor was obtained from a female donor with breast cancer. Some clones in this sample may be carry-over from other donors' samples. The genes are TRBV6-1 and TRBJ2-7; the match to TRBD2 covers 8 bases. The DNA of the CDR3 is TGTGCCAGCAGGGGGACTAGTGGAAGTTACGAGCAGTACTTC. Its translation: CASRGTSGSYEQYF.